This T cell receptor beta chain was identified during a study of response to subunit inactivated influenza vaccine. Regarding the study as a whole: Authors suggested each seasonal flu vaccination may recruit only limited numbers of new T cells.

V lost 7 bases to trimming and J lost 6 bases; unmatched junction nucleotides: 7. Germline V gives CDR1 DFQATT, CDR2 SNEGSKA (reference sequence). This CDR3 contains 13 residues. Via MiXCR, TCRdb re-called the RT-PCR reads, giving one row per CDR3 protein. The repertoire includes 800,000 to 1,000,000 distinct CDR3 sequences, 21% of them detected once, and about 9.4% sits in the top ten. This clonotype was found many times. Its matching antigen is unknown. The material was PBMCs from blood, obtained roughly 5 days after vaccination. This TCR was recovered from a man in his forties or fifties who received an inactivated influenza vaccine. The chain couples TRBV20-1 to TRBJ2-3; 10 bases are shared with TRBD2. The CDR3 bases are TGCAGTGTGTCTAGCGGGGGCGGGGATACGCAGTATTTT. It translates to CSVSSGGGDTQYF.